The entry that follows covers one T cell receptor beta chain sequence. Its binding antigen is unknown. One base away there is no much larger clone; base qualities are not given. The data were obtained in a study of CD8+CD57+ T cells in acquired aplastic anemia (dated by TCRdb to between 2018 and 2020). Turning to the overall study: A mean of roughly 2.9 ug of DNA, ranging from about 0.2 to 27.4 ug, was extracted from sorted CD4+ and CD8+ cells. CD8+CD57+ expansion was defined as frequency above the mean frequency observed in healthy subjects.

The patients picked for sequencing were ones in whom flow cytometry had shown an expansion of CD8+CD57+ cells. Every patient had severe acquired aplastic anemia, diagnosed using the International Study of Aplastic Anemia and Agranulocytosis and Camitta criteria. Patients had received no therapy at the time of blood sampling. In this study, sorted CD4+ and CD8+ T cells from the blood of healthy subjects and of severe aplastic anemia patients had their TCR repertoires deep-sequenced. Patients were enrolled in the USA under clinicaltrials.gov protocols 00001620, 01623167, 00001397, 00071045, 00081523 and 00961064. Ficoll-Paque density gradient centrifugation was used to isolate peripheral blood mononuclear cells. Before DNA extraction, CD4+ and CD8+ T cells were sorted with FACS or magnetic beads. Profiling of TCR beta VDJ combinations and CDR3 sequences used genomic DNA as the template. An Illumina HiSeq 2000 was the platform used for TCR repertoire sequencing. As for how the authors treated the data: TRBV/TRBJ rearrangement plots, CDR3 size and DJ length profiles, and Simpson's diversity index were used to evaluate the repertoires. Whichever DNA sequence was most abundant in the deep sequencing data was defined as the immunodominant clone. CDR3 amino acid sequences were screened for sharing across subjects and were compared with published repertoires and the VDJdb database. TCRdb trimmed the raw reads at Q25, called clones with MiXCR and kept productive beta chains. Rows with one shared CDR3 protein collapse into an entry with the most common genes and DNA. It is TCRdb's table, rather than the study itself, that gives the V and J calls and clone size. The sample table shows over 150,000 distinct CDR3 sequences, and 48% are seen once. Together, the top ten hold 10% to 15% of the sample.

Between the V and J ends, shortened by 4 bases and 6 bases respectively, the junction contains 9 bases. The CDR3 runs 13 amino acids, cysteine and phenylalanine included. The only DNA kept is the CDR3, 39 bases in frame from the first base. The germline V gene gives CDR1 as SGHTA and CDR2 as FQGTGA. The paper as a whole reports these results and caveats: Patients and healthy controls showed no significant difference in CD8+ Simpson's diversity (P=0.060). Around 31 CD8+ CDR3 sequences were shared between patients and controls but appeared highly expressed in patients and within their immunodominant clones.

The source material was sorted CD4+, CD8+, or CD8+CD57+ T cells (not recorded which) from PBMCs. The rearrangement joined TRBV7-3 to TRBJ2-2; tentative D gene TRBD1, with 5 bases matching. The TCR sequence derives from a human donor with aplastic anemia. The nucleotide sequence is given as TGTGCCAGCAGCTATCAGGGTCCCGGGGAGCTGTTTTTT. It specifies CASSYQGPGELFF.